Below are 27 T cell receptor beta chains sequenced from a single sample in a study of early T cells in non-severe SARS-CoV-2 infection. One entry per CDR3 protein results from TCRdb running MiXCR on the 5' RACE reads. This table holds about 47,000 distinct CDR3 sequences, 9.5% to 12% found once. The sample consisted of whole blood. These receptors originate from an adult who was a healthcare worker with PCR-confirmed SARS-CoV-2 infection or an uninfected control (not recorded which).

This clonotype appeared many times. The CDR3 reads CASSLESGQDYNEQFF. The CDR3 bases are TGTGCCAGCAGCTTAGAATCGGGACAGGACTACAATGAGCAGTTCTTC. The rearrangement uses TRBV11-3 and TRBJ2-1; 8 bases match TRBD1. V gave up 0 bases and J gave up 3 bases; unmatched junction bases: 4. CDR3 length: 16 amino acids. The germline V gene encodes CDR1 SGHNT and CDR2 YENEEA.

This clonotype was seen repeatedly, ten times or more. The V call is TRBV18, the J call TRBJ2-4, with TRBD2 as a possible D gene (5 bases). CDR1 and CDR2 from the germline V gene are KGHSH and LQKENI. CDR3 length: 15 residues. V was trimmed by 0 bases and J by 3 bases, leaving 9 bases between them. The CDR3 loop reads CASSPPSGLKNIQYF. CDR3 nucleotide sequence: TGTGCCAGCTCACCACCGAGCGGCCTCAAAAACATTCAGTACTTC.

This clonotype was observed a few times. V gene TRBV20-1 combines with J gene TRBJ2-7; 8 bases line up with TRBD2. This CDR3 has 14 residues. Germline loops: CDR1 DFQATT, CDR2 SNEGSKA (reference sequence). Trimming cost V 6 bases and J 6 bases; bases outside gene matches: 13. The CDR3 is CSAGTGTRMGEQYF. The CDR3 nucleotides are TGCAGTGCCGGTACCGGGACTAGGATGGGCGAGCAGTACTTC.

This clonotype was counted ten times or more. J is TRBJ2-7 and V is TRBV7-2, with 9 bases that match TRBD1. This CDR3 comprises 13 residues. The ends lost 4 bases at V and 6 bases at J; junction bases unmatched: 4. From germline, CDR1 is SGHTA and CDR2 FQGNSA. CDR3 residues: CASSYPGQGEQYF. In DNA form, the CDR3 reads TGTGCCAGCAGCTATCCGGGACAGGGCGAGCAGTACTTC.

Only a few counts were recorded for this clonotype. V and J are TRBV11-2 and TRBJ2-7; 8 bases align to TRBD2. Per the germline V gene, CDR1 is SGHAT and CDR2 is FQNNGV. The CDR3 is made up of 17 amino acids. Trimming took 6 bases from V and 7 from J; bases not matched to a gene: 20. This CDR3 is CASSSTRRGLAPREQYF. Written as DNA, the CDR3 is TGTGCCAGCAGTTCGACTCGACGCGGACTAGCTCCACGGGAGCAGTACTTC.

This clonotype was observed at least ten times. The chain couples TRBV7-2 to TRBJ2-1, with D perhaps matching TRBD1 (5 bases). The V gene's germline CDR1 is SGHTA and CDR2 FQGNSA. Trimming took 6 bases from V and 8 from J, leaving 11 bases between them. The CDR3 contains 12 residues. In DNA form, the CDR3 reads TGTGCCAGCAGACTGCAGGGCGATGAGCAGTTCTTC. Amino acid sequence: CASRLQGDEQFF.

Details on this clonotype: Its ends do not fully match the called genes, so a read error is possible. This rearrangement joins TRBV9 to TRBJ2-1; D call uncertain. Germline V CDR1 and CDR2: SGDLS, YYNGEE. The length of the CDR3 is 10 residues. CDR3 coding DNA: TGTGCCAGCAGCGTAAAGGGCTACGGGTTC. Its protein product is CASSVKGYGF.

Worth noting for this clonotype: One end of the junction is discordant with germline, which a read error may explain. The CDR3 here is CASSLRGSGGSDTGELFF. The CDR3 nucleotides read TGTGCTAGCAGCTTAAGGGGGTCTGGCGGGAGTGACACCGGGGAGCTGTTTTTT. This chain connects TRBV7-7 to TRBJ2-2; D is possibly TRBD2 (7 bases). The germline V gene encodes CDR1 SSHAT and CDR2 FNYEAQ (reference sequence). This CDR3 region has 18 residues.

Turning to this clonotype: A much larger clone differs from this one at a single base, so this may be a read error. V and J are TRBV5-1 and TRBJ1-1; D not resolved. V lost 7 bases, J lost 6 bases, and 16 bases lay in between. Per germline, CDR1 SGHRS and CDR2 YFSETQ. The CDR3 totals 13 residues. CDR3 DNA sequence: TGCGCCAGCCAAACTTGGCGGGTGGCTGAAGCTTTCTTT. Protein product: CASQTWRVAEAFF.

The table lists this clonotype with many counts. This rearrangement joins TRBV12-5 to TRBJ2-5; 8 nucleotides match TRBD1. Germline loops: CDR1 LGHNT, CDR2 FRNRAP. The CDR3 runs to 14 residues. Trimming at V came to 4 bases and at J to 2 bases, leaving 3 bases not matched to a gene. The CDR3 protein is CASGSGTGQETQYF. Here the CDR3 DNA reads TGTGCTAGTGGTTCCGGGACAGGACAAGAGACCCAGTACTTC.

Many counts were recorded for this clonotype. The chain couples TRBV7-6 to TRBJ2-5; 9 nucleotides agree with TRBD2. V lost 6 bases, J lost 4 bases, and 9 bases stayed unmatched. Germline lookup yields CDR1 SGHVS and CDR2 FNYEAQ. The CDR3 loop spans 15 amino acids. The CDR3 region has the DNA TGTGCCAGCAGTCAGGAGCGGGGGGCCGGAGAGACCCAGTACTTC. Protein sequence: CASSQERGAGETQYF.

V is TRBV28 and J is TRBJ2-7; TRBD1 matches 9 bases. The CDR3 has 14 residues. V dropped 6 bases and J dropped 1; count of bases not matched to a gene: 4. The germline V gene encodes CDR1 MDHEN and CDR2 SYDVKM. Here the CDR3 reads CASRGTGRSYEQYF. The CDR3 DNA follows: TGTGCCAGCAGGGGGACAGGGCGGTCCTACGAGCAGTACTTC.

CDR3 DNA: TGTGCCAGCAGCCCGAGCCTCCATATACCTGGAAGCACCGGGGAGCTGTTTTTT. Translation gives CASSPSLHIPGSTGELFF. V and J are TRBV7-8 and TRBJ2-2; D not resolved. Trimming removed 5 bases from V and 4 bases from J, with 23 bases in between. The CDR3 is made up of 18 amino acids. Per the germline V gene, CDR1 is SGHVS and CDR2 is FQNEAQ.

About this clonotype: The junction shows a germline mismatch at one end, possibly a read error. The V gene is TRBV19, the J gene TRBJ2-7; D is unclear. The CDR3 is 12 amino acids. Germline assignment: CDR1 LNHDA and CDR2 SQIVND (reference sequence). The CDR3, as DNA: TGTGCCAGTAGCATAGGGTCCTACGAGCAGTACTTC. Translating it yields CASSIGSYEQYF.

This clonotype was recorded once. It may be a read error: a sequence one base away is much more abundant. DNA for the CDR3: TGTGCCAGCAGCATTGCTTTGAGGACCTCCCCAGTCCAAGGGACCCAGTACTTC. This sequence encodes CASSIALRTSPVQGTQYF. The rearrangement links TRBV21-1 to TRBJ2-5; the DNA was not used to check the table's D call, TRBD2. TRBV21-1 is assigned pseudogene status. This CDR3 spans 18 amino acids.

This clonotype appeared many times. The chain carries TRBV20-1 and TRBJ1-5, with TRBD1 as a possible D gene (5 bases). Per germline, CDR1 DFQATT and CDR2 SNEGSKA (reference sequence). The CDR3 loop spans 15 amino acids. With 0 bases removed from V and 3 bases from J, the gap between germline ends came to 12 bases. CDR3 in DNA: TGCAGTGCTAGAGATTCGGAGGGGAACAATCAGCCCCAGCATTTT. Its protein product is CSARDSEGNNQPQHF.

This clonotype was seen a few times. J is TRBJ1-1 and V is TRBV4-1; TRBD1 agrees at 7 bases. CDR3 length: 15 residues. The germline V gene has CDR1 MGHRA and CDR2 YSYEKL. V dropped 1 base and J dropped 11; count of bases not matched to a gene: 13. CDR3 residues: CASSQGPGQRRAAFF. The DNA for the CDR3 is TGCGCCAGCAGCCAAGGCCCGGGACAGCGCAGGGCCGCTTTCTTT.

The sample holds many counts of this clonotype. The chain joins TRBV7-9 to TRBJ2-2; 8 bases line up with TRBD1. Germline V gene lookup returns CDR1 SEHNR and CDR2 FQNEAQ (reference sequence). This CDR3 has 15 amino acids. V was pared by 6 bases and J by 0 bases, with 3 bases of the junction left unmatched. The CDR3 reads CASRPGQANTGELFF. CDR3 in DNA: TGTGCCAGCAGGCCGGGACAGGCGAACACCGGGGAGCTGTTTTTT.

This clonotype was seen more than once but under ten times. The V call is TRBV27, the J call TRBJ2-1, with 8 positions matching TRBD2. V dropped 10 bases and J dropped 2; count of bases not matched to a gene: 10. This CDR3 is 15 amino acids long. The germline V gene has CDR1 MNHEY and CDR2 SMNVEV (reference sequence). The CDR3, as DNA: TGTGCCACAAAGATGGGCGGGGGGACCTACAATGAGCAGTTCTTC. Encoded protein: CATKMGGGTYNEQFF.

There are many counts of this clonotype. This chain uses TRBV4-2 with TRBJ2-2, with 7 bases aligning to TRBD2. J gave up 3 bases and V 4 bases, and 11 bases lay outside the gene matches. This CDR3 comprises 17 residues. The germline CDR1 and CDR2 sequences are LGHNA and YNFKEQ. The CDR3 loop is CASSLPSQGGDTGELFF. The CDR3 DNA sequence: TGTGCCAGCAGCCTCCCCAGCCAGGGAGGGGACACCGGGGAGCTGTTTTTT.

This clonotype was counted only a few times. The CDR3 protein is CASGSGGSTDTQYF. CDR3 DNA sequence: TGTGCCAGCGGATCAGGGGGGAGCACAGATACGCAGTATTTT. The V call is TRBV12-3 or TRBV12-4, the J call TRBJ2-3, with D possibly being TRBD1 (7 bases). This CDR3 is built from 14 residues. V dropped 8 bases and J dropped 0 bases, with 12 bases sitting between them.

This clonotype was counted a few times. The chain uses TRBV12-3 or TRBV12-4 and TRBJ2-3; D is possibly TRBD2 (6 bases). The CDR3 runs 15 residues. Trimming took off 7 bases at V and 3 bases at J, with 17 bases between the two ends. CDR3 bases: TGTGCCAGCAACGTAGGAGCGGGTTTTACAGATACGCAGTATTTT. Protein: CASNVGAGFTDTQYF.

The chain is built from TRBV5-6 and TRBJ1-5; D remains unclear. CDR1 and CDR2 (germline): SGHDT, YYEEEE. The CDR3 contains 14 residues. V lost 1 base and J 0 bases, leaving 5 bases between the germline ends. The CDR3 reads CASSLSSSNQPQHF. The CDR3 DNA reads TGTGCCAGCAGCTTGAGCTCTAGCAATCAGCCCCAGCATTTT.

The V gene is TRBV18, the J gene TRBJ2-6; D might be TRBD1 or TRBD2, each matching 5 bases. CDR1 is KGHSH and CDR2 is LQKENI in the germline V gene. V lost 2 bases, J lost 0 bases, and 14 bases lay in between. The CDR3 is 18 amino acids. In DNA form, the CDR3 reads TGTGCCAGCTCACCAAGGGCAGGGAGCTTCTCTGGGGCCAACGTCCTGACTTTC. It specifies CASSPRAGSFSGANVLTF. The complete variable domain, with remaining parts taken from reference TRBV18 and TRBJ2-6, reads NAGVMQNPRHLVRRRGQEARLRCSPMKGHSHVYWYRQLPEEGLKFMVYLQKENIIDESGMPKERFSAEFPKEGPSILRIQQVVRGDSAAYFCASSPRAGSFSGANVLTFGAGSRLTVL.

This clonotype was detected ten times or more. The rearrangement joins TRBV12-3 or TRBV12-4 to TRBJ1-2; D ambiguous. The length of the CDR3 is 11 residues. Trimming left V 5 bases short and J 4 bases short, with 5 bases between. CDR3 sequence (DNA): TGTGCCAGCAGTGCCTCCTATGGCTACACCTTC. Residues: CASSASYGYTF.

This clonotype appeared many times. The CDR3 DNA follows: TGTGCCATCAGTGACTTCGGAACGACAGGTTCGAGGGGCACAGATACGCAGTATTTT. It codes for CAISDFGTTGSRGTDTQYF. The chain recombines TRBV10-3 with TRBJ2-3; D possibly corresponds to TRBD1 (6 bases). Trimming removed 3 bases from V and 1 base from J, with 23 bases in between. Germline CDR1 reads ENHRY; CDR2 reads SYGVKD. The CDR3 covers 19 residues.

Concerning this clonotype itself: A read error may be the cause here, since a much bigger clone is one base away. The chain is built from TRBV7-9 and TRBJ2-2; the match to TRBD2 covers 8 bases. The CDR3 is made up of 15 amino acids. Germline V gene lookup returns CDR1 SEHNR and CDR2 FQNEAQ (reference sequence). Germline trimming cut 6 bases from V and 2 bases from J; bases unmatched to any gene: 5. In DNA, the CDR3 is TGTGCCAGCAGACCGACTAGCGAAAACACCGGGGAGCTGTTTTTT. It yields the protein CASRPTSENTGELFF. Using reference TRBV7-9 and TRBJ2-2 for the parts outside the CDR3, the full variable domain is DTGVSQNPRHKITKRGQNVTFRCDPISEHNRLYWYRQTLGQGPEFLTYFQNEAQLEKSRLLSDRFSAERPKGSFSTLEIQRTEQGDSAMYLCASRPTSENTGELFFGEGSRLTVL.